A selection of T cell receptor beta chains follows, all from one sample in a study of Ad26.COV2.S vaccination and SARS-CoV-2 variants. The method was immunoSEQ multiplex PCR; TCRdb's version includes in-frame clones alone and lacks a portion of them. Seen here are around 240,000 clones, 70% to 90% observed once, and the top ten hold around 10%. Sequencing used peripheral blood, obtained in a trial of Ad26.COV2.S vaccine versus placebo. These receptors were collected from a person aged 18 to 65 who received the Ad26.COV2.S COVID-19 vaccine or a placebo. Each CDR3 is given with its conserved first and last residue.

v_gene | CDR3aa
TRBV28 | CASSLAGGNSAEQYF
TRBV18 | CASSPGTGAFYEQYF
TRBV2 | CASILRFLGTEAFF
TRBV28 | CASKGWDSSYEQYF
TRBV9 | CASSRGGNQPQHF
TRBV2 | CASGRDSNYGYTF
TRBV5-5 | CASSLDVAGGPDTQYF
TRBV6-5 | CASSYSTRGDEQYF
TRBV19 | CASSDPGLANYGYTF
TRBV6-2/TRBV6-3 | CASSYSSTNTDTQYF
TRBV7-8 | CASSLAAGEQYF
TRBV24-1 | CATSDYYEQYF
TRBV6-2/TRBV6-3 | CASSYSAGGDYGYTF
TRBV7-6 | CASSLGATSALNTEAFF
TRBV27 | CASSQQGAAGYTF
TRBV6-1 | CASSEPGKGAGNTIYF
TRBV28 | CASSPDRVRYGYTF
TRBV10-3 | CAILEMTGNTIYF
TRBV11-2 | CASSTPMGSGNTIYF
TRBV5-1 | CASSLGGTARTGELFF
TRBV25-1 | CASSDPSSGRRNIQYF
TRBV7-2 | CASSFDRGNEKLFF
TRBV28 | CASSSGTGRMVGF
TRBV27 | CASTKGNNEKLFF
TRBV27 | CASSPYTGFNQPQHF
TRBV5-3 | CARSLAGGTSGSSSYEQYF
TRBV18 | CASSPPAREQYF
TRBV5-1 | CAAGENTEAFF
TRBV11-2 | CASSLGPPRTGIVSPLHF
TRBV6-5 | CASRSGTGGGTEAFF
TRBV28 | CASSLWDMNTEAFF
TRBV7-6 | CASSVGVQGTPNTGELFF
TRBV14 | CASSRPGDRRNEQFF
TRBV5-5 | CASSLAATGSYEQYF
TRBV7-9 | CASSLGTGGENTEAFF
TRBV30 | CAWSARGDSPLHF
TRBV5-4 | CASSHQGQINQPQHF
TRBV9 | CASSLRGGAGEQFF
TRBV3-1/TRBV3-2 | CASSQLPGRDEYGYTF
TRBV6-5 | CASFFLGFGFNEQFF
TRBV6-2/TRBV6-3 | CASSPQGNNQPQHF
TRBV14 | CASSQDGGLGTEAFF
TRBV28 | CASRLGGLAAHYEQYF
TRBV28 | CASSFWIAGRQETQYF
TRBV18 | CASSPGIQETQYF
TRBV6-5 | CASSYEPGGTEAFF
TRBV28 | CASSFGRGNEQFF
TRBV6-2/TRBV6-3 | CASSYPRGLTDNTEAFF
TRBV7-3 | CASSLEGRAGELFF
TRBV5-6 | CASSQTLQGDRRNEQFF
TRBV4-2 | CASSQLGRDGLSF
TRBV18 | CASSLTPGQGYEQYF
TRBV10-3 | CAIRELAGGILDEQFF
TRBV30 | CAWSVHRSAEAFF
TRBV20-1 | CSAPGQVDAF
TRBV6-5 | CASSQGLSTDTQYF
TRBV2 | CASSGRRADTNTEAFF
TRBV12-3/TRBV12-4 | CASRAHDFYGYTF
TRBV7-9 | CASSLGEPSMAFF